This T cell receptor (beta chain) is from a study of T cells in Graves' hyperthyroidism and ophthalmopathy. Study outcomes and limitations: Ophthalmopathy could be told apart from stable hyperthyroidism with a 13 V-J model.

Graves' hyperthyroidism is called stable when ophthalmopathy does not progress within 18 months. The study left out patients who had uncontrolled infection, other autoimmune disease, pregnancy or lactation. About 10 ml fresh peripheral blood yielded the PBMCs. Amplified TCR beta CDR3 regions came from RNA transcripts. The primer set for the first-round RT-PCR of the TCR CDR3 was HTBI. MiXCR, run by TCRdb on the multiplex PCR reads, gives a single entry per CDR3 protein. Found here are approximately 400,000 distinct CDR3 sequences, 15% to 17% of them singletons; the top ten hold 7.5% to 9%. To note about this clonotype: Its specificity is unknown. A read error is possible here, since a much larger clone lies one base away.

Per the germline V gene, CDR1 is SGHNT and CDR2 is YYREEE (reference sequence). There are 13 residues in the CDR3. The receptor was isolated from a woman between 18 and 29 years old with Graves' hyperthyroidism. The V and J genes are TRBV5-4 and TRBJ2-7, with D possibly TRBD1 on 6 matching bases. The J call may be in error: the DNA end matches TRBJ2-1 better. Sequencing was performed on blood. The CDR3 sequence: CASSSTRGYEQFF. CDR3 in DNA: TGTGCCAGCAGCTCGACCAGGGGTTACGAGCAGTTCTTC.